This TCR beta chain is drawn from a study of identical twins. The V and J ends lost 4 bases and 7 bases respectively, with 11 bases between them. The germline gives CDR1 LNHDA, CDR2 SQIVND (reference sequence). There are 13 residues in the CDR3. TCRdb reprocessed the 5' RACE reads via MiXCR and lists one record per CDR3 protein. The sample comprises fewer than 450,000 distinct CDR3 sequences, roughly 9% of which are singletons, and roughly 8.7% rests with the top ten. This clonotype turned up a few times. This chain joins TRBV19 and TRBJ1-5, with no clear D. This receptor was taken from a woman aged 50 to 60 in good health. Sample: naive T cells sorted from blood. The CDR3 is CASSTTWRQPQHF. CDR3 nucleotides: TGTGCCAGTAGTACCACGTGGAGACAGCCCCAGCATTTT. Combining the CDR3 with reference TRBV19 and TRBJ1-5 gives the whole variable domain DGGITQSPKYLFRKEGQNVTLSCEQNLNHDAMYWYRQDPGQGLRLIYYSQIVNDFQKGDIAEGYSVSREKKESFPLTVTSAQKNPTAFYLCASSTTWRQPQHFGDGTRLSIL.